Here is one TCR beta chain with its context. Its target is unknown. Germline CDR1 and CDR2: SNHLY and FYNNEI. This CDR3 contains 13 residues. Trimming removed 1 base at V and 5 bases at J, with 8 bases between. The sample belongs to a study of OX40 agonist ivuxolimab in advanced cancers. Blood sampling was done at baseline, cycle 4 day 1, and cycle 7 day 1. TCRdb's table, derived via immunoSEQ multiplex PCR, lists solely in-frame clones and lacks some. Here the sample spans about 76,000 clones, approximately 85% being singletons. Study-wide findings and caveats: Certain nonresponding patients likewise had low normalized T-cell clonal expansion. Expanded clones tended on average to be more numerous among CD8+ T cells than CD4+.

This specimen consisted of CD4+ or CD8+ T cells sorted from blood, obtained in a trial of the OX40 agonist ivuxolimab. The chain uses TRBV2 and TRBJ1-1; D call uncertain. The receptor's source is an adult with an advanced solid tumor such as melanoma, head and neck, liver or kidney cancer. DNA for the CDR3: TGTGCCAGCAGTGAAGGAGGGAGTACTGAAGCTTTCTTT. Translation gives CASSEGGSTEAFF.